This TCR beta chain emerged from a study of monozygotic twins with inflammatory bowel disease. Total RNA amounting to 3,500 to 4,000 ng went into each TCR library. Nested PCRs (roughly 15 and 9 cycles, two total) were applied to TCRalpha and TCRbeta cDNA. Reprocessing the 5' RACE reads, TCRdb reports a single entry for every CDR3 protein and omits DNA. This repertoire comprises about 350,000 distinct CDR3 sequences; its ten largest clones make up 2% to 2.5%. The authors drew 2.5 to 3 ml of blood from each donor. Concerning this clonotype itself: Its antigen is currently unknown.

Study-wide findings and caveats: Telling different T cell subtypes apart from each other was not possible.

This clonotype was sampled from a human donor with ulcerative colitis or Crohn's disease, or a healthy co-twin of an affected twin (not recorded which). Sample: blood.

CDR3: CASSLATGLSYEQYF. V usage is TRBV5-4 and J usage is TRBJ2-7. The CDR3 spans 15 residues. Looked up from germline, CDR1 is SGHNT and CDR2 is YYREEE (reference sequence).